A single sample gave rise to the 13 T cell receptor beta chains below, sequenced in a study of blood T cell repertoires in COVID-19. TCRdb's table, derived via immunoSEQ multiplex PCR, lists solely in-frame clones and lacks some. The sample holds about 48,000 clones; approximately 80% are singletons and the top ten take roughly 21%. Sequencing was carried out using peripheral blood. The receptors originated from a human donor with active or convalescent COVID-19. The donor label of this sample is uncertain.

This rearrangement joins TRBV21-1 to TRBJ2-7; the listed D gene, TRBD1, was not tested against the DNA. TRBV21-1 represents a pseudogene. This CDR3 has 15 amino acids. CDR3 bases: TGTGCCAGCAGCACCGGAGGCCAGGGGGCCTGCGAGCAGTACTTC. Translating gives CASSTGGQGACEQYF.

This chain uses TRBV19 with TRBJ2-1, with 8 positions matching TRBD2. The CDR3 extends over 14 amino acids. In germline, CDR1 is LNHDA, CDR2 SQIVND (reference sequence). J lost 5 bases, V lost 6 bases, and 6 bases had no gene match. DNA for the CDR3: TGTGCCAGTAGACCACTAGCGGTAAACAATGAGCAGTTCTTC. Translation: CASRPLAVNNEQFF.

The rearrangement uses TRBV4-2 and TRBJ2-1, with 9 positions matching TRBD1. The CDR3 has 14 amino acids. Per germline, CDR1 LGHNA and CDR2 YNFKEQ. After removal of 0 bases from V and 10 bases from J, the junction contained 4 bases not matched to a gene. In DNA, the CDR3 is TGTGCCAGCAGCCAAGAAAGGACAGGGGAAGAGCAGTTCTTC. Translation: CASSQERTGEEQFF.

The rearrangement links TRBV27 to TRBJ2-5; 8 bases align to TRBD1. The CDR3 consists of 15 residues. Germline assignment: CDR1 MNHEY and CDR2 SMNVEV (reference sequence). After removal of 3 bases from V and 2 bases from J, the junction contained 5 bases not matched to a gene. CDR3 in amino acids: CASSFGRGRQETQYF. The CDR3 nucleotides are TGTGCCAGCAGTTTTGGCAGGGGGCGGCAAGAGACCCAGTACTTC.

The chain recombines TRBV5-6 with TRBJ1-2, with TRBD1 as a possible D gene (6 bases). The CDR3 contains 14 residues. Germline assignment: CDR1 SGHDT and CDR2 YYEEEE. V lost 4 bases and J 5 bases, leaving 15 bases between the germline ends. The CDR3 here is CASSAASGVYGYTF. Written as DNA, the CDR3 is TGTGCCAGCAGCGCTGCGTCAGGGGTTTATGGCTACACCTTC. Based on the CDR3 plus reference TRBV5-6 and TRBJ1-2, the full variable domain is DAGVTQSPTHLIKTRGQQVTLRCSPKSGHDTVSWYQQALGQGPQFIFQYYEEEERQRGNFPDRFSGHQFPNYSSELNVNALLLGDSALYLCASSAASGVYGYTFGSGTRLTVV.

The chain has TRBV19 and TRBJ1-1, with D uncertain. The CDR3 is 14 amino acids. The germline V and J ends were trimmed by 7 bases and 6 bases, with 18 bases remaining between them. From germline, CDR1 is LNHDA and CDR2 SQIVND (reference sequence). CDR3 nucleotides: TGTGCCAGTACTCTAACAGCTTCAAGGCCTGAAGCTTTCTTT. Its protein is CASTLTASRPEAFF.

J is TRBJ2-1 and V is TRBV24-1; 7 bases line up with TRBD1. This CDR3 is built from 14 residues. In germline, CDR1 is KGHDR, CDR2 SFDVKD. V was pared by 5 bases and J by 3 bases, with 3 bases of the junction left unmatched. Written as DNA, the CDR3 is TGTGCCACCAGTGTCGGGACAGTCTACAATGAGCAGTTCTTC. This sequence encodes CATSVGTVYNEQFF.

The V and J genes are TRBV19 and TRBJ2-3; 13 nucleotides agree with TRBD2. J lost 2 bases, V lost 5 bases, and 7 bases had no gene match. The germline V gene has CDR1 LNHDA and CDR2 SQIVND (reference sequence). This CDR3 contains 17 residues. CDR3: CASSFPGLAGTTDTQYF. The CDR3 coding sequence is TGTGCCAGTAGTTTCCCGGGACTAGCGGGAACCACAGATACGCAGTATTTT.

The CDR3 sequence: CAWSVPSSGSRTDTQYF. As DNA, the CDR3 is TGTGCCTGGAGTGTTCCCTCTAGCGGGTCTCGCACAGATACGCAGTATTTT. The chain carries TRBV30 and TRBJ2-3; 8 bases are shared with TRBD2. V dropped 0 bases and J dropped 1; count of bases not matched to a gene: 9. This CDR3 comprises 17 residues. CDR1 is GTSNPN, CDR2 SVGIG, per germline (reference sequence). Full variable domain (outside the CDR3, taken from reference TRBV30 and TRBJ2-3): SQTIHQWPATLVQPVGSPLSLECTVEGTSNPNLYWYRQAAGRGLQLLFYSVGIGQISSEVPQNLSASRPQDRQFILSSKKLLLSDSGFYLCAWSVPSSGSRTDTQYFGPGTRLTVL.

The rearrangement links TRBV28 to TRBJ2-1; TRBD2 aligns across 14 bases. V dropped 6 bases and J dropped 9; count of bases not matched to a gene: 10. This CDR3 spans 16 amino acids. CDR1 is MDHEN, CDR2 SYDVKM, per germline. CDR3 in amino acids: CASSDPGTSGSGEQFF. CDR3 sequence (DNA): TGTGCCAGCAGCGACCCCGGGACTAGCGGGAGCGGTGAGCAGTTCTTC.

This clone has a handful of counts. DNA for the CDR3: TGTGCCAGCAGTTACCCCGTATCGAGTCGGGACAGCTACTCCTACGAGCAGTACTTC. Its translation: CASSYPVSSRDSYSYEQYF. The chain links TRBV6-2 or TRBV6-3 to TRBJ2-7; 7 bases fit TRBD1. This CDR3 is 19 amino acids long. The junction had 16 bases not matched to a gene; V was cut back by 2 bases and J by 0 bases. Germline CDR1 reads MNHEY; CDR2 reads SVGEGT.

This clone has just one count. The chain links TRBV7-3 to TRBJ2-2; maybe TRBD2 (5 bases). CDR3 size: 15 residues. Germline values: CDR1 SGHTA, CDR2 FQGTGA. V gave up 1 base and J gave up 4 bases, with 10 bases separating them. CDR3 in amino acids: CASSLKGRGTGELFF. As DNA, the CDR3 is TGTGCCAGCAGCTTAAAAGGACGGGGCACCGGGGAGCTGTTTTTT.

In DNA form, the CDR3 reads TGTGCCAGCAGCTTGGGACAGGGGAATTCACCCCTCCACTTT. This translates into CASSLGQGNSPLHF. The rearrangement links TRBV11-3 to TRBJ1-6, with TRBD1 identical over 10 bases. V dropped 3 bases and J dropped 7; count of bases not matched to a gene: 0. The CDR3 extends over 14 amino acids. CDR1 is SGHNT, CDR2 YENEEA, per germline.